The rows below give T cell receptor beta chains drawn from one sample of a study of blood T cell repertoires in COVID-19. Libraries were prepared by immunoSEQ multiplex PCR; TCRdb keeps only in-frame clonotypes and omits some of them. This sample has 380,000 or so clones, with 86% found just once. Specimen: peripheral blood. The source is a woman in her fifties or sixties with COVID-19, enrolled during active disease. The CDR3 runs from the conserved cysteine through the conserved F or W. A D gene is named only where the DNA matches it firmly. Only part of the rows carry a size: once, few, many, or a class if the clone is expanded.

CDR3 DNA	CDR3 protein	D gene	clone size	V gene	J gene
TGCGCCAGCAGCCAAGAATGGCCCCAGGGGGACTACGAGCAGTACTTC	CASSQEWPQGDYEQYF	TRBD1	.	TRBV4-3	TRBJ2-7
TGTGCCAGTAGCCCGGGACAGGGTAACGGTCAGTACTTC	CASSPGQGNGQYF	TRBD1	.	TRBV19	TRBJ2-7
TGTGCCAGTCGTTCAGGGACAGGGGATGGCTACACCTTC	CASRSGTGDGYTF	TRBD1	.	TRBV19	TRBJ1-2
TGTGCCAGCTCACCTGGAACAGGTCTTATTAGCAATCAGCCCCAGCATTTT	CASSPGTGLISNQPQHF	.	.	TRBV18	TRBJ1-5
TGTGCCAGAAGCTTGGCCTGGGACAGGGAGCAAACGCAGTACTTC	CARSLAWDREQTQYF	TRBD1	once	TRBV5-3	TRBJ2-7
TGTGCCAGCAGCTTAACTTTCGGCGGCTCCTACGAGCAGTACTTC	CASSLTFGGSYEQYF	.	.	TRBV7-8	TRBJ2-7
TGTGCCAGCAGCTCGTCGGGGTATTCGACCACTGAAGCTTTCTTT	CASSSSGYSTTEAFF	.	.	TRBV7-3	TRBJ1-1
TGTGCCAGTGAACCGGGACAGGGGTTCGGGGAGCTGTTTTTT	CASEPGQGFGELFF	TRBD1	.	TRBV19	TRBJ2-2
TGTGCCACCAGTACCGGTGGGACAGGGGTTAATGAAGCTTTCTTT	CATSTGGTGVNEAFF	TRBD1	.	TRBV15	TRBJ1-1
TGTGCCAGCAGCGTTGACAGGGGGAGCTCACCCCTCCACTTT	CASSVDRGSSPLHF	TRBD1	.	TRBV7-2	TRBJ1-6
TGTGCCAGCAGTCCCCGGACTAGCGGGGCCCTATACAATGAGCAGTTCTTC	CASSPRTSGALYNEQFF	TRBD2	.	TRBV6-2/TRBV6-3	TRBJ2-1
TGTGCCAGCAGCCCTGGGACAGGTAGTCCCCAAGAGACCCAGTACTTC	CASSPGTGSPQETQYF	TRBD1	.	TRBV5-4	TRBJ2-5
TGTGCCAGCTCACCAACTAGCGGGGGCCATGAGCAGTTCTTC	CASSPTSGGHEQFF	TRBD2	.	TRBV18	TRBJ2-1
TGTGCCAGCAGTGAAGGGGGACACCCTATTTATGGCTACACCTTC	CASSEGGHPIYGYTF	.	.	TRBV6-1	TRBJ1-2
TGTGCCAGCAGTAATCGGACTAGCGGGGGGGTCCTTTTGCAGTATTTT	CASSNRTSGGVLLQYF	TRBD2	.	TRBV27	TRBJ2-3
TGTGCCAGCAGCTCACAGGACGGGGGGCGGAACACCATATATTTT	CASSSQDGGRNTIYF	.	.	TRBV7-9	TRBJ1-3
TGTGCCAGCAGCTTGCGAAGGGGGAATGGGGAGACCCAGTACTTC	CASSLRRGNGETQYF	.	.	TRBV7-8	TRBJ2-5
TGTGCCAGCAGCCCCGGGGGACAGGGATCCCAAGAGACCCAGTACTTC	CASSPGGQGSQETQYF	TRBD1	.	TRBV5-4	TRBJ2-5
TGTGCCAGCAGTTTCGGCAGACTCTATGGCTACACCTTC	CASSFGRLYGYTF	.	.	TRBV12-3/TRBV12-4	TRBJ1-2
TGTGCCAGCAGCTTCCAGGACACCCGTAGCAATCAGCCCCAGCATTTT	CASSFQDTRSNQPQHF	.	.	TRBV11-3	TRBJ1-5
TGTGCCAGCAGTTATAGCGGAACTGGAAACACCATATATTTT	CASSYSGTGNTIYF	.	.	TRBV6-2/TRBV6-3	TRBJ1-3
TGTGCCAGCAGCTTGGCCCGTATAAGATCGACAGGGGAGGGCTACACCTTC	CASSLARIRSTGEGYTF	TRBD1	.	TRBV5-6	TRBJ1-2
TGTGCCAGCAGCCCCTCGACAGGGAAGAGCAATCAGCCCCAGCATTTT	CASSPSTGKSNQPQHF	TRBD1	.	TRBV11-2	TRBJ1-5
TGTGCCAGCAGCGTCCCGGGTGGAAACACCATATATTTT	CASSVPGGNTIYF	.	.	TRBV14	TRBJ1-3
TGCGCCAGCAGCCAAGACCATGGGAGGGGGATCTACGAGCAGTACTTC	CASSQDHGRGIYEQYF	.	.	TRBV4-3	TRBJ2-7
TGTGCCAGTAGCCTGACTAGCGGAATCTCCTACGAGCAGTACTTC	CASSLTSGISYEQYF	TRBD2	.	TRBV19	TRBJ2-7
TGTGCCAGCAGTGACGCTAGGGGAGGGCTGGCTGAAGCTTTCTTT	CASSDARGGLAEAFF	.	.	TRBV25-1	TRBJ1-1
TGCGCCAGCAGCCAAGTAGAGACAGGGTCGGGCTACACCTTC	CASSQVETGSGYTF	TRBD1	.	TRBV4-3	TRBJ1-2
TGTGCCAGCAGTTCCACGGGGGGCCCCACTGAAGCTTTCTTT	CASSSTGGPTEAFF	.	.	TRBV7-6	TRBJ1-1
TGTGCCAGCTCACCACCGAGGCGGGACGAGCAGTACTTC	CASSPPRRDEQYF	.	once	TRBV18	TRBJ2-7
TGTGCCACCTCTTCTCGGTCTGAGCAGTTCTTC	CATSSRSEQFF	.	.	TRBV6-6	TRBJ2-1
TGTGCCAGCAGCTTGACTCGGACCCTCGCGGGGACTGAAGCTTTCTTT	CASSLTRTLAGTEAFF	.	.	TRBV7-6	TRBJ1-1
TGTGCCAGTAGTATAGATCTTAACAGGGCAAGATACAATGAGCAGTTCTTC	CASSIDLNRARYNEQFF	.	.	TRBV19	TRBJ2-1
TGTGCCAGCAGTTCCAGTAGTGTAGCGGGGACCTATGAGCAGTTCTTC	CASSSSSVAGTYEQFF	TRBD2	.	TRBV27	TRBJ2-1
TGTGCCAGCAGTCGACAGGGAATACAGAATCAGCCCCAGCATTTT	CASSRQGIQNQPQHF	TRBD1	.	TRBV6-6	TRBJ1-5
TGTGCCAGCCAGACAGGCAACTCTGGAAACACCATATATTTT	CASQTGNSGNTIYF	.	.	TRBV18	TRBJ1-3
TGTGCCAGCAGCCACGGGACAGTGATGAACACTGAAGCTTTCTTT	CASSHGTVMNTEAFF	TRBD1	.	TRBV13	TRBJ1-1
TGTGCCAGCAGCTTACGGCCTGGACAGGGGGCTGCGGCTTTCTTT	CASSLRPGQGAAAFF	TRBD1	.	TRBV11-1	TRBJ1-1
TGTGCCAGCAGGTCCTCCGGACAGGGACAAGAGACCCAGTACTTC	CASRSSGQGQETQYF	TRBD1	.	TRBV6-5	TRBJ2-5
TGCGCCAGCAGCCTTGGGGGGGCCTCCGATTGGGGGGAGACCCAGTACTTC	CASSLGGASDWGETQYF	.	.	TRBV4-1	TRBJ2-5
TGTGCCAGCAGTCGATCAGGGGACTACGGCTACACCTTC	CASSRSGDYGYTF	.	.	TRBV12-3/TRBV12-4	TRBJ1-2
TGTGCCAGCAGTTCGGACAGGGGCTCTGGAAACACCATATATTTT	CASSSDRGSGNTIYF	TRBD1	.	TRBV6-5	TRBJ1-3
TGCAGCTATTCTATGGGGGCAGAGACCCAGTACTTC	CSYSMGAETQYF	.	.	TRBV29-1	TRBJ2-5
TGTGCCAGCAGCCAGGGGGGGAACTATGGCTACACCTTC	CASSQGGNYGYTF	.	.	TRBV3-1/TRBV3-2	TRBJ1-2
TGTGCCATCCACGCAGGGACAGGGGTTCGCTATGGCTACACCTTC	CAIHAGTGVRYGYTF	TRBD1	.	TRBV13	TRBJ1-2
TGTGCCAGCTCACCAGGGACTAGCGGAGTAGAGACCCAGTACTTC	CASSPGTSGVETQYF	TRBD2	.	TRBV18	TRBJ2-5
TGTGCCAGTGCCCGGCAGGGTGCGCAGTATTTT	CASARQGAQYF	.	.	TRBV7-9	TRBJ2-3
TGTGCCAGCAGTTACAGGGGCGGGGAGCTGTTTTTT	CASSYRGGELFF	TRBD1	.	TRBV27	TRBJ2-2
TGTGCCAGCAGCTTAGCAGGAGCGGGGCCCACAGATACGCAGTATTTT	CASSLAGAGPTDTQYF	TRBD2	.	TRBV7-9	TRBJ2-3
TGTGCCAGCAGTTCGCCTATTCATCAGCCCCAGCATTTT	CASSSPIHQPQHF	.	.	TRBV28	TRBJ1-5
TGTGCCAGCAGCCAAGTCCCTCGGACTAGCGATGAGCAGTTCTTC	CASSQVPRTSDEQFF	TRBD2	few	TRBV3-1/TRBV3-2	TRBJ2-1
TGTGCCAGCAGTGACGGCTCCGGGTCGATCTTT	CASSDGSGSIF	.	.	TRBV6-6	TRBJ1-1
TGTGCCAGCAGTGAATCCTTTGAGACAGGGGGAACTGAAGCTTTCTTT	CASSESFETGGTEAFF	TRBD1	.	TRBV2	TRBJ1-1
TGTGCCAGCGTTCCTGGGGGCGGGGGCATGAACACTGAAGCTTTCTTT	CASVPGGGGMNTEAFF	.	.	TRBV11-2	TRBJ1-1
TGTGCCAGCACCGGGACAGCCTACGAGCAGTACTTC	CASTGTAYEQYF	TRBD1	.	TRBV6-5	TRBJ2-7
TGCGCCAGCAGCTTATCGGGACTAGTAATAGAGACCCAGTACTTC	CASSLSGLVIETQYF	TRBD2	few	TRBV5-1	TRBJ2-5
TGTGCCTGGAGCCTAACGGGGGGAGCGGGTCGTATCCAAGAGACCCAGTACTTC	CAWSLTGGAGRIQETQYF	TRBD2	.	TRBV30	TRBJ2-5